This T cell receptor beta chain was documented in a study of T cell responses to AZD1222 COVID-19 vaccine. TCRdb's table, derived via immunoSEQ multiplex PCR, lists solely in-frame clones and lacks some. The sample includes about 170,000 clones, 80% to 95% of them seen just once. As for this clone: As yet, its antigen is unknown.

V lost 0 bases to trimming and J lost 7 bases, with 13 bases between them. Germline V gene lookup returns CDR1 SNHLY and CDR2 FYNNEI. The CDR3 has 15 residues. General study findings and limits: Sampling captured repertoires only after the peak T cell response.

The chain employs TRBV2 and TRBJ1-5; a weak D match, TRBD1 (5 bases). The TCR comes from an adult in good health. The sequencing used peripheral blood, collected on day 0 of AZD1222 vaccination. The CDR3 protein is CASSEAQGRRQPQHF. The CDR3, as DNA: TGTGCCAGCAGTGAAGCGCAGGGACGGCGACAGCCCCAGCATTTT.